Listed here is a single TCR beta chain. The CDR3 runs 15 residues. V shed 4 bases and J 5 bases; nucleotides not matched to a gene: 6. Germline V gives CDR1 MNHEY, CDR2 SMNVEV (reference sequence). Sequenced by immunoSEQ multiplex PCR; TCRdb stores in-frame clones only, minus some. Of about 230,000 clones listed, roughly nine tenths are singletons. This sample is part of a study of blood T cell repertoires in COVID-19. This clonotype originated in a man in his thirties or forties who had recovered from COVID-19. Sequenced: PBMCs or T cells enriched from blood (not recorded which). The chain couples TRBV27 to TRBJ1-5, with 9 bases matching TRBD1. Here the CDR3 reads CASSWTGEGYQPQHF. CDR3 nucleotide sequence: TGTGCCAGCAGTTGGACAGGGGAGGGTTATCAGCCCCAGCATTTT.